This T cell receptor (beta chain) stems from a study of blood T cell repertoires in COVID-19. As for the study in general: Material from acute and convalescent COVID-19 was sourced from the United States, Italy and Spain. The cDNA or gDNA used as material had been derived from T cells, B-cell-depleted T cells, or PBMCs.

V was clipped by 5 bases and J by 6 bases; unmatched bases: 5. The CDR3 contains 14 residues. Germline-derived CDR1 and CDR2 are SGHVS and FQNEAQ. Authors' processing steps: It was from reference gene primer amplification that nucleated cell counts were estimated. Method: immunoSEQ multiplex PCR; TCRdb's copy keeps in-frame clones and lacks some. For V, J and clone size, that table is used; D and trimming come from the DNA. This table holds about 110,000 clones, roughly nine tenths found once. Sequenced sample: peripheral blood. The rearrangement joins TRBV7-8 to TRBJ2-7, with 12 bases fitting TRBD2. This sequence originates from a woman older than 75 with acute or convalescent COVID-19. CDR3 region: CASSMAGLAGEQYF. CDR3 sequence (DNA): TGTGCCAGCAGCATGGCGGGACTAGCGGGCGAGCAGTACTTC.